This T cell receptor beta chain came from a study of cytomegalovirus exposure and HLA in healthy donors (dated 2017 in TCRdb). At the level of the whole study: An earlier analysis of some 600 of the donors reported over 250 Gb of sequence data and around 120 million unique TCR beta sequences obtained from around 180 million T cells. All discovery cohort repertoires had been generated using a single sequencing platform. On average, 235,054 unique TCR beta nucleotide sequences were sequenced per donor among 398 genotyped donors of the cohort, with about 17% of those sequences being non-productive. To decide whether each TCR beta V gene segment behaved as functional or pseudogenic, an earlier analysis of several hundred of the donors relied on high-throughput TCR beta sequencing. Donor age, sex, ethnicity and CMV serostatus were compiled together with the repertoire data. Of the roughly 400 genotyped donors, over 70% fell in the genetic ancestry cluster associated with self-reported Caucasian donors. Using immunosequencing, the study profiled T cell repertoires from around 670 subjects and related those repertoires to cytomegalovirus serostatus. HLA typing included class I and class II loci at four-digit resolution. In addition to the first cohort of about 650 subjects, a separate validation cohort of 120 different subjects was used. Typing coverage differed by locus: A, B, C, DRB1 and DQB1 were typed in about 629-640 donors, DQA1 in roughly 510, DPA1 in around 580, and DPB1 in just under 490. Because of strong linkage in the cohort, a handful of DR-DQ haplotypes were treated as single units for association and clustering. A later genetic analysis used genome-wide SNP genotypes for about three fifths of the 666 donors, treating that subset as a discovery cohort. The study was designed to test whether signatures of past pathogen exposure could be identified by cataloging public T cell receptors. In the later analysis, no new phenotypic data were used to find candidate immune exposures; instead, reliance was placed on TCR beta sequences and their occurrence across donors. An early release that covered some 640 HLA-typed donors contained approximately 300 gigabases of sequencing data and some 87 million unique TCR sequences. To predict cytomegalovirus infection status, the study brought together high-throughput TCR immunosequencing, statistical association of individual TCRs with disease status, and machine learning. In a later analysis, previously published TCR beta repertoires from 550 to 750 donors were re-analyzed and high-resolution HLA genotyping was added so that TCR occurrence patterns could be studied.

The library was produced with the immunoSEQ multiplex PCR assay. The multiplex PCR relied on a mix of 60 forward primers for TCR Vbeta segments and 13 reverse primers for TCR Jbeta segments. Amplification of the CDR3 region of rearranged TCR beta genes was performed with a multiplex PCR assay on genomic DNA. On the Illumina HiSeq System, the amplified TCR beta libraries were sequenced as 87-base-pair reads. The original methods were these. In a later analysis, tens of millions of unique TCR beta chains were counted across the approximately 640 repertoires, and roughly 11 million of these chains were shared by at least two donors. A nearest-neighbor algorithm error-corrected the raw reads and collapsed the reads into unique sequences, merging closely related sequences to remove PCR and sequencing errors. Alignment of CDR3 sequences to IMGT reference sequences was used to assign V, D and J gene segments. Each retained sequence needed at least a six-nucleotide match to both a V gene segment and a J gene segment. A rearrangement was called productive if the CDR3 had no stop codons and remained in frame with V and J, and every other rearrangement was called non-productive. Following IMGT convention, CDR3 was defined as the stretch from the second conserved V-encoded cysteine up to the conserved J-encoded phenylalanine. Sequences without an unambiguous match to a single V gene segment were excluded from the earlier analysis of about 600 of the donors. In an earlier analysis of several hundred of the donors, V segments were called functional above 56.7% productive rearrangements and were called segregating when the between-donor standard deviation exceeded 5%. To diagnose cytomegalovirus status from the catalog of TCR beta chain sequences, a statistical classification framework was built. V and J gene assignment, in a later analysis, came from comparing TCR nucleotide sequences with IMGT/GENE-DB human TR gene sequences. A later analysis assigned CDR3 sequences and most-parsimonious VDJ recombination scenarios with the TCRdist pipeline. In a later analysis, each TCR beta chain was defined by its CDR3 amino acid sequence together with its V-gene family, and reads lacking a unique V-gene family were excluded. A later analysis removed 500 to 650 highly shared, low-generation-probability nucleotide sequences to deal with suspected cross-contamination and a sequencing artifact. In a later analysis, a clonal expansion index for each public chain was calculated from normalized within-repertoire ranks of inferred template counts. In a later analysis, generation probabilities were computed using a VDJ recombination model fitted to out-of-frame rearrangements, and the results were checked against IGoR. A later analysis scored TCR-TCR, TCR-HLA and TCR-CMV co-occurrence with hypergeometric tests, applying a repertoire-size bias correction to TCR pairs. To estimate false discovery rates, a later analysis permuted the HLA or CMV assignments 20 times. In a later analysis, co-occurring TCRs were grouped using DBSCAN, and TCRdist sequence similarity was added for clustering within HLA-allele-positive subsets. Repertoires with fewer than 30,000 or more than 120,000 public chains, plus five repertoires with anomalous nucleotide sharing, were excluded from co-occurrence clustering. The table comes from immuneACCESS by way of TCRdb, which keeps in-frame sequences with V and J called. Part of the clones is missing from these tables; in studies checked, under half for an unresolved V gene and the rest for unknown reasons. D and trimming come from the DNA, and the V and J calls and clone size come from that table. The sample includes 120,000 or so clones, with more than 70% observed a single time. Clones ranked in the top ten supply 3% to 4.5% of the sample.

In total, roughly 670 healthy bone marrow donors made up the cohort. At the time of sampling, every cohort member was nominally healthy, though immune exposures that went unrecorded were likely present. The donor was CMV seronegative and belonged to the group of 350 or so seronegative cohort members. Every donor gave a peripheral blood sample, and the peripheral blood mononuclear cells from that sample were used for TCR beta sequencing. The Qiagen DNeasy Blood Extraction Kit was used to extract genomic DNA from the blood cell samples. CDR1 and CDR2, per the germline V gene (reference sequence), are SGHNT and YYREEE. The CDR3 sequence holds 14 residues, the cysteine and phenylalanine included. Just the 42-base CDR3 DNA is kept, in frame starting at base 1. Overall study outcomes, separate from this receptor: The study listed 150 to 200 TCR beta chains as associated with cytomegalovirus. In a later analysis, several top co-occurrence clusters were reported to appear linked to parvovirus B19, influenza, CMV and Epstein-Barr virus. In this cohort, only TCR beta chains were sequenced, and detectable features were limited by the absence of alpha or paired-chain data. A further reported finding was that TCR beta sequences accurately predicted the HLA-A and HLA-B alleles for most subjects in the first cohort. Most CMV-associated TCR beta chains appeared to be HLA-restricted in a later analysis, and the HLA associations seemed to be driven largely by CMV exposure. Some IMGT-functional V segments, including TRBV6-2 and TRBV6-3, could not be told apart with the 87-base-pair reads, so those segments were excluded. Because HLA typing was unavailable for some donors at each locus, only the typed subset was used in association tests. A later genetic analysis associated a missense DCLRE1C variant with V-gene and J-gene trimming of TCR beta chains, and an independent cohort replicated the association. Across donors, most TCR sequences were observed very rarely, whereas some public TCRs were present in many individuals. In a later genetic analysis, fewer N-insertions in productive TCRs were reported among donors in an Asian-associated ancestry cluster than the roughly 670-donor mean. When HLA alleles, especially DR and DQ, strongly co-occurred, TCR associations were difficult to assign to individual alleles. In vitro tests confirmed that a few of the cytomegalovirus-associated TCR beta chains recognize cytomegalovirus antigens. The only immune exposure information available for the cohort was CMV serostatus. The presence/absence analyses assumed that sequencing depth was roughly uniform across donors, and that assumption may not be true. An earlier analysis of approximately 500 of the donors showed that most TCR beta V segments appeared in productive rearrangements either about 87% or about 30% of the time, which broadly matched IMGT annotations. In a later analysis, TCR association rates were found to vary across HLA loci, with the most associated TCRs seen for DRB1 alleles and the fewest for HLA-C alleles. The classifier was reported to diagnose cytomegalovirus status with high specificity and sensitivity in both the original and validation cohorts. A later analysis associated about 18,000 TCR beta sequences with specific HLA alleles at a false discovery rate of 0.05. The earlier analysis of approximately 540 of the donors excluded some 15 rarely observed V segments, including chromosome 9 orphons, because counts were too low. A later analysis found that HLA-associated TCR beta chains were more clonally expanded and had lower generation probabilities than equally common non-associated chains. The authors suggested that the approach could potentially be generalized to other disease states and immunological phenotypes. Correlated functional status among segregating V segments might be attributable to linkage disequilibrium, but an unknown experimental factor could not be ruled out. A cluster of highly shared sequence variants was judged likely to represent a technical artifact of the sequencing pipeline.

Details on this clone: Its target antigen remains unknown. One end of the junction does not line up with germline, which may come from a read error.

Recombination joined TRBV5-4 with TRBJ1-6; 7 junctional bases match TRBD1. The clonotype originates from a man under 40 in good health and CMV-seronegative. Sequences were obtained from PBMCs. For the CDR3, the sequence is CASSQDREYSPLHF. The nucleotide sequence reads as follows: TGCGCCAGCAGCCAAGACAGGGAATACTCACCCCTCCACTTT.